This T cell receptor beta chain was captured in a study of T cells in tumors and immune-related adverse events. This clone was recorded only once. This table comes from immunoSEQ multiplex PCR, and its TCRdb copy is limited to in-frame clones, with some not included. The data hold over 4,500 clones, with around 60% observed a single time. The clonotype originates from a female donor with metastatic renal cell carcinoma. Specimen: gut tissue, collected from a patient treated with anti-PD-1 therapy.

The CDR3 loop is CASSDYGYTF. CDR3 bases: TGTGCCAGCAGTGACTATGGCTACACCTTC. The chain employs TRBV2 and TRBJ1-2; D is ambiguous. Germline V CDR1 and CDR2: SNHLY, FYNNEI. This CDR3 has 10 amino acids. With 3 bases removed from V and 4 bases from J, the gap between germline ends came to 0 bases.